This T cell receptor beta chain was documented in a study of identical twins. General study points: Fewer insertions characterized abundant cord blood beta clonotypes, whereas memory repertoires showed none. Diverse VJ usage suggested most zero-insertion clonotypes were not invariant T cells. Conclusions were drawn cross-sectionally by statistical analysis, without following the same donors.

This clonotype has only a few counts. The antigen remains undetermined. TCRdb ran MiXCR on the 5' RACE reads and lists one entry per CDR3 protein. The sample records 500,000 or so distinct CDR3 sequences, approximately 15% being singletons. Germline lookup yields CDR1 KGHSH and CDR2 LQKENI. The CDR3 totals 14 residues. Trimming pared 3 bases from V and 1 base from J, leaving 7 bases between. All donors comprised healthy Caucasians. The same specimen was also included in a second study, on yellow fever vaccine responses in identical twins.

Material: CD4+ T cells sorted from blood. The gene calls are TRBV18 and TRBJ2-1, with TRBD1 as a possible D gene (6 bases). This sequence originates from a woman aged 18-30 years in good health. CDR3 in DNA: TGTGCCAGCTCACCCGACAGGTCCTACAATGAGCAGTTCTTC. This gives the protein CASSPDRSYNEQFF.